The 25 T cell receptor beta chains reported below all come from one sample, sequenced in a study of cytomegalovirus exposure and HLA in healthy donors (dated by TCRdb to about 2017). Library prep was done by the immunoSEQ multiplex PCR assay. A mixture of 60 forward primers for TCR Vbeta segments and 13 reverse primers for TCR Jbeta segments was used in the multiplex PCR. In TCRdb, the immuneACCESS table is reduced to in-frame sequences with V and J assigned. These tables do not hold every clone; where another copy was compared, an unresolved V gene accounts for under half, and the others remain unexplained. This sample gives 120,000 or so clones in total; over 70% of them show up just once. The biggest ten clones account for 4% of the sample. The sample comprised PBMCs. All receptors derive from a man between 40 and 49 years old in good health and CMV-seropositive.

The chain recombines TRBV10-1 with TRBJ2-1, with 10 nucleotides matching TRBD1. V shed 3 bases and J 4 bases; nucleotides not matched to a gene: 3. Germline V gene lookup returns CDR1 WNHNN and CDR2 SYGVQD (reference sequence). There are 15 residues in the CDR3. The CDR3 loop reads CASSDRQGAYNEQFF. CDR3 nucleotides: TGCGCCAGCAGTGATCGACAGGGGGCATACAATGAGCAGTTCTTC.

This clone occurred once. The rearrangement uses TRBV11-3 and TRBJ2-1; tentatively, D is TRBD1 (6 bases). The V gene's germline CDR1 is SGHNT and CDR2 YENEEA. CDR3 length equals 15 residues. V lost 0 bases and J 4 bases, leaving 10 bases between the germline ends. This CDR3 reads CASSLDRQGYNEQFF. The CDR3 DNA reads TGTGCCAGCAGCTTAGATCGGCAGGGGTACAATGAGCAGTTCTTC.

V and J are TRBV7-9 and TRBJ1-2, with D possibly being TRBD1 (6 bases). V lost 6 bases and J 2 bases, leaving 13 bases between the germline ends. Germline CDR1 is SEHNR and CDR2 is FQNEAQ (reference sequence). The CDR3 sequence is 14 residues long. This CDR3 is CASSFQTGNYGYTF. Here the CDR3 DNA reads TGTGCCAGCAGTTTCCAGACAGGCAACTATGGCTACACCTTC.

The gene calls are TRBV4-3 and TRBJ2-3, with 14 bases matching TRBD2. The trim removed 1 base at V and 9 bases at J, leaving 3 bases unmatched. CDR1 is LGHNA, CDR2 YSLEER, per germline. The CDR3 extends over 15 amino acids. The CDR3 DNA reads as TGCGCCAGCAGCCAAGGACTAGCGGGAGGGTGGACGCAGTATTTT. Translating gives CASSQGLAGGWTQYF.

This clone has a single count. The V call is TRBV4-2, the J call TRBJ2-3; D gene uncertain. V was shortened by 1 base and J by 0 bases, with 5 bases between the two germline ends. This CDR3 contains 14 residues. CDR1 LGHNA and CDR2 YNFKEQ come from the germline V gene. The CDR3 sequence: CASSQGGSTDTQYF. CDR3 DNA: TGTGCCAGCAGCCAAGGAGGCAGCACAGATACGCAGTATTTT.

The gene calls are TRBV29-1 and TRBJ1-1; TRBD1 agrees at 8 bases. This CDR3 is built from 16 residues. Germline V gene lookup returns CDR1 SQVTM and CDR2 ANQGSEA. V lost 6 bases, J lost 1 base, and 13 bases stayed unmatched. CDR3 DNA: TGCAGCGTGGCCAGGGCCGGGACAGGAAGGAACACTGAAGCTTTCTTT. Its translation: CSVARAGTGRNTEAFF.

This chain connects TRBV5-1 to TRBJ2-5; 7 bases align to TRBD2. V was clipped by 0 bases and J by 8 bases; unmatched bases: 10. The CDR3 consists of 15 residues. Germline-derived CDR1 and CDR2 are SGHRS and YFSETQ. CDR3 nucleotide sequence: TGCGCCAGCAGCTTGGCCGGCTTCGGGAGGAGCACCCAGTACTTC. This codes for CASSLAGFGRSTQYF.

The chain employs TRBV7-3 and TRBJ2-1; 7 nucleotides line up with TRBD2. With 5 bases clipped from V and 0 bases from J, the junction kept 4 bases outside the gene matches. Looked up from germline, CDR1 is SGHTA and CDR2 is FQGTGA. The length of the CDR3 is 15 residues. The CDR3 bases are TGTGCCAGCAGCAAAGCTAGCGGCTCCTACAATGAGCAGTTCTTC. Its translation is CASSKASGSYNEQFF.

V gene TRBV2 combines with J gene TRBJ1-4, with D perhaps matching TRBD1 (6 bases). From germline, CDR1 is SNHLY and CDR2 FYNNEI. Trimming stripped 2 bases from V and 1 base from J, with 11 bases between. This CDR3 is 16 amino acids long. Here the CDR3 reads CASSESGGLTNEKLFF. CDR3 bases: TGTGCCAGCAGTGAATCGGGGGGCCTAACTAATGAAAAACTGTTTTTT.

V and J are TRBV15 and TRBJ1-1; TRBD1 agrees at 8 bases. CDR3 length: 15 amino acids. V lost 0 bases and J lost 2; bases outside the gene matches: 2. Germline CDR1 LNHNV, CDR2 YYDKDF (reference sequence). The CDR3 reads CATSRDTGGNTEAFF. The CDR3 DNA sequence: TGTGCCACCAGCAGAGATACAGGGGGTAACACTGAAGCTTTCTTT.

The chain couples TRBV11-2 to TRBJ1-3; D may be TRBD1 (5 bases). The CDR3 loop spans 16 amino acids. Per germline, CDR1 SGHAT and CDR2 FQNNGV. The V end lost 3 bases, the J end lost 0 bases, and 12 bases lay between the germline ends. The CDR3 here is CASSFLRGNSGNTIYF. The CDR3 DNA follows: TGTGCCAGCAGCTTCCTCCGGGGGAACTCTGGAAACACCATATATTTT.

The CDR3 is CASSLAPAYNEQFF. The CDR3 DNA is TGTGCCAGCAGCTTAGCCCCCGCGTACAATGAGCAGTTCTTC. This sequence joins TRBV11-2 and TRBJ2-1; D gene unclear. Germline-derived CDR1 and CDR2 are SGHAT and FQNNGV. V shed 1 base and J shed 4 bases, with 8 bases lying between them. CDR3 length equals 14 residues.

This sequence joins TRBV7-2 and TRBJ2-1, with a tentative D call TRBD2 (6 bases). Germline V gene sequence: CDR1 SGHTA, CDR2 FQGNSA. Trimming cost V 3 bases and J 7 bases, with 13 bases left between them. This CDR3 comprises 14 residues. The DNA of the CDR3 is TGTGCCAGCAGCTTTTCGGGAGAGCTGAATGAGCAGTTCTTC. Its translation is CASSFSGELNEQFF.

The chain employs TRBV7-6 and TRBJ2-7, with 10 bases identical to TRBD1. This CDR3 contains 15 residues. V was pared by 1 base and J by 3 bases, with 3 bases of the junction left unmatched. Germline CDR1 and CDR2: SGHVS and FNYEAQ. CDR3 protein: CASSLGGQGSYEQYF. The DNA for the CDR3 is TGTGCCAGCAGCTTAGGGGGACAGGGGAGCTACGAGCAGTACTTC.

The chain links TRBV4-2 to TRBJ2-6, with 12 bases that match TRBD1. From germline, CDR1 is LGHNA and CDR2 YNFKEQ. CDR3 length: 17 amino acids. The trim removed 5 bases at V and 2 bases at J, leaving 4 bases unmatched. This CDR3 is CASSSGQGAAGANVLTF. The CDR3 DNA follows: TGTGCCAGCAGCTCGGGACAGGGGGCGGCTGGGGCCAACGTCCTGACTTTC.

This clone came up a few times. J is TRBJ2-2 and V is TRBV5-1; D gene ambiguous. Deletions cut 4 bases from V and 0 bases from J, with 10 bases between. Germline V gives CDR1 SGHRS, CDR2 YFSETQ. CDR3 length equals 15 residues. The CDR3: CASSTEPSNTGELFF. The CDR3 DNA reads TGCGCCAGCAGCACCGAGCCTTCGAACACCGGGGAGCTGTTTTTT.

The chain joins TRBV6-1 to TRBJ2-7; TRBD2 matches at 7 bases. The ends lost 7 bases at V and 6 bases at J; junction bases unmatched: 12. Germline CDR1 and CDR2: MNHNS and SASEGT. The CDR3 contains 14 residues. Written as DNA, the CDR3 is TGTGCCAGCACCTTGGGAGGGGCCCTGAGCGAGCAGTACTTC. This encodes CASTLGGALSEQYF.

CDR3: CASIRSTNEKLFF. CDR3 sequence (DNA): TGTGCCAGCATACGGTCTACTAATGAAAAACTGTTTTTT. The rearrangement uses TRBV6-6 and TRBJ1-4; D call uncertain. The ends were cut back, 7 bases at V and 2 bases at J, with 8 bases in the middle. The V gene's germline CDR1 is MNHNY and CDR2 SVGAGI (reference sequence). The CDR3 loop spans 13 amino acids.

This chain connects TRBV7-3 to TRBJ2-5; 7 nucleotides match TRBD2. Losses at the gene ends were 1 base for V and 4 bases for J; bases not matched to a gene: 3. The CDR3 is 14 residues long. Looked up from germline, CDR1 is SGHTA and CDR2 is FQGTGA. This CDR3 reads CASSLNAGVETQYF. CDR3 in DNA: TGTGCCAGCAGCTTAAACGCGGGAGTAGAGACCCAGTACTTC.

This clone was observed once. The rearrangement links TRBV5-1 to TRBJ2-2, with D possibly matching TRBD2 (6 bases). The CDR3 runs to 15 residues. V lost 0 bases, J lost 7 bases, and 13 bases lay in between. The germline CDR1 and CDR2 sequences are SGHRS and YFSETQ. The CDR3, as DNA: TGCGCCAGCAGCTTGGCCGCGGGGAGTGGCGGGGAGCTGTTTTTT. It translates to CASSLAAGSGGELFF. Together with reference TRBV5-1 and TRBJ2-2, the CDR3 gives the full variable domain: KAGVTQTPRYLIKTRGQQVTLSCSPISGHRSVSWYQQTPGQGLQFLFEYFSETQRNKGNFPGRFSGRQFSNSRSEMNVSTLELGDSALYLCASSLAAGSGGELFFGEGSRLTVL.

This clone was seen once. The gene calls are TRBV6-9 and TRBJ2-2, with TRBD2 matching 8 bases. With V trimmed by 10 bases and J by 5 bases, 9 bases remained unmatched. CDR3 length: 14 residues. Germline CDR1 MNHGY, CDR2 SVAAGI. The CDR3 protein is CANPGGPITGELFF. CDR3 sequence (DNA): TGTGCCAACCCGGGAGGGCCAATTACCGGGGAGCTGTTTTTT.

J is TRBJ2-1 and V is TRBV5-1, with 7 positions matching TRBD2. CDR3 length: 14 amino acids. The germline V gene encodes CDR1 SGHRS and CDR2 YFSETQ. V was pared by 0 bases and J by 6 bases, with 3 bases of the junction left unmatched. In DNA, the CDR3 is TGCGCCAGCAGCTTGGGCGGGAGTCCCAATGAGCAGTTCTTC. Its translation is CASSLGGSPNEQFF.

CDR3 sequence: CASSQLDTTYEQYF. DNA for the CDR3: TGTGCCAGCAGCCAGCTGGACACGACCTACGAGCAGTACTTC. This chain joins TRBV6-1 and TRBJ2-5, with TRBD1 as a possible D gene (5 bases). The J call may not be correct, given that the DNA end is closer to TRBJ2-7. There are 14 residues in the CDR3. Germline CDR1 reads MNHNS; CDR2 reads SASEGT.

The sample holds a few counts of this clone. The CDR3 region is CASSVDPRGTGPGELFF. The CDR3 region has the DNA TGTGCCAGCAGCGTAGACCCCAGGGGTACCGGTCCCGGGGAGCTGTTTTTT. This chain connects TRBV9 to TRBJ2-2; tentatively, D is TRBD1 (6 bases). The CDR3 extends over 17 amino acids. Deletions cut 0 bases from V and 6 bases from J, with 18 bases between. The germline CDR1 and CDR2 sequences are SGDLS and YYNGEE.

The chain links TRBV28 to TRBJ1-2, with TRBD1 matching over 7 bases. CDR1 and CDR2 from the germline V gene are MDHEN and SYDVKM. Losses at the gene ends were 4 bases for V and 4 bases for J; bases not matched to a gene: 0. The CDR3 has 12 residues. Here the CDR3 DNA reads TGTGCCAGCAGTTCAGGGGGCTATGGCTACACCTTC. It specifies CASSSGGYGYTF.